A single sample is the source of the 21 T cell receptor beta chains below, sequenced in a study of spatial heterogeneity in lung cancer. TCRdb fed the 5' RACE reads into MiXCR, producing one record per CDR3 protein. The table lists about 11,000 distinct CDR3 sequences, about 5.7% of them singletons, with under 30% in the top ten. Documented time point: sample taken at primary tumor resection. Sequences were derived from PBMCs, sampled at surgery. These receptors came from a male donor with early-stage non-small cell lung cancer.

This clonotype showed up many times. This chain uses TRBV27 with TRBJ2-5; 11 bases line up with TRBD2. The CDR3 runs to 16 residues. Germline CDR1 MNHEY, CDR2 SMNVEV (reference sequence). With 3 bases clipped from V and 11 bases from J, the junction kept 14 bases outside the gene matches. CDR3 protein: CASSFATGLAGREQYF. CDR3 DNA sequence: TGTGCCAGCAGTTTCGCCACCGGACTAGCGGGCCGCGAACAGTACTTC.

This clonotype was observed at least ten times. The chain recombines TRBV27 with TRBJ2-7; TRBD1 aligns across 8 bases. V lost 4 bases and J lost 2; bases outside the gene matches: 4. CDR1 is MNHEY and CDR2 is SMNVEV in the germline V gene (reference sequence). There are 14 residues in the CDR3. CDR3 residues: CASSSTGVPYEQYF. CDR3 DNA: TGTGCCAGCAGTTCGACAGGGGTCCCCTACGAGCAGTACTTC.

In this sample, this clonotype turned up many times. CDR3 protein: CASSYDGTNEQFF. The CDR3 nucleotides are TGTGCCAGCAGTTACGACGGTACCAATGAGCAGTTCTTC. V and J are TRBV6-2 or TRBV6-3 and TRBJ2-1; D gene uncertain. Germline values: CDR1 MNHEY, CDR2 SVGEGT. The V and J ends lost 2 bases and 6 bases respectively, with 8 bases between them. This CDR3 has 13 amino acids.

This clonotype appeared a few times. The chain carries TRBV5-1 and TRBJ1-4; no definite D call. The germline V gene encodes CDR1 SGHRS and CDR2 YFSETQ. Deletions cut 4 bases from V and 5 bases from J, with 9 bases between. The CDR3 consists of 13 residues. CDR3 protein: CASSGGRNEKLFF. CDR3 DNA: TGCGCCAGCAGCGGAGGGAGAAATGAAAAACTGTTTTTT.

The table lists this clonotype with many counts. The chain recombines TRBV10-3 with TRBJ2-3; no definite D call. This CDR3 is 14 amino acids long. Germline loops: CDR1 ENHRY, CDR2 SYGVKD. The V and J ends lost 3 bases and 0 bases respectively, with 7 bases between them. The DNA of the CDR3 is TGTGCCATCAGTGACGGGCAGAGCACAGATACGCAGTATTTT. It is translated as CAISDGQSTDTQYF.

There are many counts of this clonotype. The chain employs TRBV7-3 and TRBJ1-6, with 7 bases matching TRBD1. The CDR3 is 16 amino acids. Trimming at V came to 5 bases and at J to 9 bases, leaving 13 bases not matched to a gene. In germline, CDR1 is SGHTA, CDR2 FQGTGA. The chain's CDR3 is CASSLSPPAGGSPLHF. The CDR3 coding sequence is TGTGCCAGCAGCCTTTCCCCCCCGGCAGGGGGTTCACCCCTCCACTTT. The whole variable domain, remainder taken from reference TRBV7-3 and TRBJ1-6, is GAGVSQTPSNKVTEKGKYVELRCDPISGHTALYWYRQSLGQGPEFLIYFQGTGAADDSGLPNDRFFAVRPEGSVSTLKIQRTERGDSAVYLCASSLSPPAGGSPLHFGNGTRLTVT.

The genes are TRBV28 and TRBJ2-7; TRBD2 might be the D (6 bases). Germline V gene lookup returns CDR1 MDHEN and CDR2 SYDVKM. The CDR3 consists of 17 residues. V was shortened by 2 bases and J by 0 bases, with 17 bases between the two germline ends. The CDR3 nucleotides read TGTGCCAGCAGTTTAGGGGCGGGTAGCGGAAGCTCCTACGAGCAGTACTTC. As protein: CASSLGAGSGSSYEQYF.

This clonotype has ten or more counts. The CDR3: CASSQQGYTEAFF. CDR3 sequence (DNA): TGTGCCAGCAGCCAACAGGGGTACACTGAAGCTTTCTTT. The genes are TRBV7-6 and TRBJ1-1; 7 bases map to TRBD1. From germline, CDR1 is SGHVS and CDR2 FNYEAQ. This CDR3 has 13 amino acids. With V trimmed by 5 bases and J by 3 bases, 3 bases remained unmatched. Full variable domain (missing parts from reference TRBV7-6 and TRBJ1-1): GAGVSQSPRYKVTKRGQDVALRCDPISGHVSLYWYRQALGQGPEFLTYFNYEAQQDKSGLPNDRFSAERPEGSISTLTIQRTEQRDSAMYRCASSQQGYTEAFFGQGTRLTVV.

This clonotype was seen many times. V usage is TRBV23-1 and J usage is TRBJ2-4; D is perhaps TRBD2 (5 bases). TRBV23-1 is assigned to the ORF class and has an uncertain function. Between the trimmed V and J ends, which lost 0 bases and 13 bases, there was a span of 10 bases. This CDR3 has 12 amino acids. The CDR3 region is CASSQSKREQYF. Here the CDR3 DNA reads TGCGCCAGCAGTCAATCTAAAAGGGAGCAGTACTTC.

This chain connects TRBV20-1 to TRBJ1-1; 9 bases agree with TRBD1. Germline CDR1 reads DFQATT; CDR2 reads SNEGSKA (reference sequence). Trimming cost V 5 bases and J 5 bases; bases outside gene matches: 12. The CDR3 consists of 15 residues. CDR3 region: CSAGATTGGGTEAFF. In nucleotides, the CDR3 is TGCAGTGCTGGGGCGACGACAGGGGGTGGAACTGAAGCTTTCTTT.

This clonotype was found many times. The chain links TRBV5-1 to TRBJ1-2, with no clear D. Trimming cost V 0 bases and J 3 bases, with 15 bases left between them. In germline, CDR1 is SGHRS, CDR2 YFSETQ. This CDR3 is built from 16 residues. CDR3 residues: CASSLAGADGDYGYTF. The CDR3 coding sequence is TGCGCCAGCAGCTTGGCCGGAGCGGATGGGGACTATGGCTACACCTTC.

This clonotype was found many times. V gene TRBV20-1 combines with J gene TRBJ1-5; perhaps TRBD1 as D (6 bases). The germline V gene encodes CDR1 DFQATT and CDR2 SNEGSKA (reference sequence). Trimming left V 3 bases short and J 3 bases short, with 15 bases between. There are 15 residues in the CDR3. This CDR3 reads CSASPSGDINQPQHF. CDR3 coding DNA: TGCAGTGCTAGTCCATCAGGGGACATCAATCAGCCCCAGCATTTT.

The CDR3 is CSAALPGGPSNQPQHF. CDR3 DNA: TGCAGTGCCGCCCTCCCGGGGGGGCCGAGCAATCAGCCCCAGCATTTT. The V call is TRBV20-1, the J call TRBJ1-5, with D tentatively TRBD1 (6 bases). This CDR3 spans 16 amino acids. V was trimmed by 6 bases and J by 1 base, leaving 19 bases between them. The V gene's germline CDR1 is DFQATT and CDR2 SNEGSKA (reference sequence).

Relative to its sample, this clonotype is medium-sized (0.01 to 0.1%). The CDR3 region is CASSLASDSYEQYF. The CDR3 coding sequence is TGTGCCAGCAGCTTAGCATCAGATTCCTACGAGCAGTACTTC. This sequence joins TRBV11-1 and TRBJ2-7; D is unresolved. The V gene lost 0 bases and the J gene lost 1 base, with 7 bases spanning the gap. CDR3 size: 14 residues. Germline V gene lookup returns CDR1 SGHAT and CDR2 FQDESV (reference sequence).

This clonotype has a count of ten or more. The rearrangement joins TRBV5-1 to TRBJ2-1; the match to TRBD2 covers 7 bases. Germline trimming cut 0 bases from V and 5 bases from J; bases unmatched to any gene: 2. The V gene's germline CDR1 is SGHRS and CDR2 YFSETQ. CDR3 size: 14 residues. For the CDR3, the DNA is TGCGCCAGCAGCTTGGAAGCGGGAAACAATGAGCAGTTCTTC. Amino acid sequence: CASSLEAGNNEQFF.

This clonotype was picked up many times. This sequence joins TRBV13 and TRBJ1-1; tentative D call: TRBD1 (6 bases). Germline-derived CDR1 and CDR2 are PRHDT and FYEKMQ (reference sequence). Trimming took off 0 bases at V and 10 bases at J, with 9 bases between the two ends. This CDR3 contains 12 residues. CDR3 in DNA: TGTGCCAGCAGCTTAGGCCGGGACACAGCTTTCTTT. This codes for CASSLGRDTAFF.

This clonotype qualifies as medium-sized. The chain uses TRBV4-3 and TRBJ2-1; 9 positions agree with TRBD2. Germline V gene lookup returns CDR1 LGHNA and CDR2 YSLEER. Trimming removed 0 bases from V and 14 bases from J; junction bases left unmatched: 8. This CDR3 is 14 amino acids long. The CDR3 loop is CASSQELGSGGEFF. In nucleotides, the CDR3 is TGCGCCAGCAGCCAAGAATTAGGTAGCGGGGGAGAGTTCTTC.

V and J are TRBV3-1 and TRBJ2-3; 10 positions match TRBD1. Germline V lookup: CDR1 LGHDT, CDR2 YNNKEL (reference sequence). This CDR3 is built from 16 residues. The J segment lost 7 bases and the V segment lost 0 bases, leaving 7 bases of the junction unmatched. The CDR3 DNA is TGTGCCAGCAGCCAAGATTTTGGACAGGGGGATTATACGCAGTATTTT. Translating gives CASSQDFGQGDYTQYF.

This chain joins TRBV6-5 and TRBJ2-1; D not certain. Germline lookup yields CDR1 MNHEY and CDR2 SVGAGI. This CDR3 contains 11 residues. V was pared by 4 bases and J by 5 bases, with 3 bases between. CDR3: CASSSHNEQFF. The CDR3 nucleotides read TGTGCCAGCAGTTCCCACAATGAGCAGTTCTTC.

This clonotype was recorded many times. The J gene is TRBJ2-1, the V gene TRBV20-1; 7 bases are shared with TRBD2. This CDR3 has 15 residues. With V trimmed by 5 bases and J by 3 bases, 10 bases remained unmatched. CDR1 DFQATT and CDR2 SNEGSKA come from the germline V gene (reference sequence). As DNA, the CDR3 is TGCAGTGCTCCCCGGTTGCTAGCGGACTACAATGAGCAGTTCTTC. Translating it yields CSAPRLLADYNEQFF.

This clonotype was detected many times. Because the CDR3's place on the DNA is in doubt, the DNA is left out and the CDR3 is given as listed by TCRdb. The V gene is TRBV6-1, the J gene TRBJ2-2; TRBD1 was called by the table and not checked on the DNA. The CDR3 contains 14 residues when both ends are counted. Germline V CDR1 and CDR2: MNHNS, SASEGT. CDR3 region: CASISGPGTGELFF.